This TCR beta chain was identified in a study of response to subunit inactivated influenza vaccine. The study's findings and limits: The authors suggested that few new T cells are recruited per seasonal influenza vaccination.

TCRdb reanalysed the RT-PCR reads using MiXCR and keeps one entry per CDR3 protein. The sample includes about 700,000 distinct CDR3 sequences, approximately 15% seen only once; the top ten take 6% to 7%. Worth noting for this clonotype: Its cognate antigen is unknown.

CDR3 size: 15 residues. V was pared by 4 bases and J by 2 bases, with 7 bases of the junction left unmatched. Germline CDR1 is KGHSH and CDR2 is LQKENI. Source: PBMCs from blood, taken 14 to 15 days before vaccination. The origin of this receptor is a man between 45 and 60 years old who received an inactivated influenza vaccine. V and J are TRBV18 and TRBJ2-5; 7 nucleotides align to TRBD1. The CDR3 sequence is CASSRFRDRQETQYF. The DNA for the CDR3 is TGTGCCAGCTCACGATTCCGGGACAGACAAGAGACCCAGTACTTC.